The T cell receptor (beta chain) under discussion was sequenced for a study of beta chain features in type 1 diabetes. Findings of the study overall: Shorter TCRB CDR3s, moderately but significantly so, marked every one of the four CD4+ subsets in Type 1 diabetes patients. Researchers reported that naive, central memory and Treg TCRB repertoires appeared more similar in patients than in healthy donors.

This CDR3 has 15 amino acids. Losses at the gene ends were 3 bases for V and 3 bases for J; bases not matched to a gene: 5. Germline V gene data show CDR1 as SEHNR and CDR2 as FQNEAQ (reference sequence). Investigators reverse transcribed all isolated RNA, so they sequenced expressed TCRB transcripts. Some 3.3 million reads was the average for naive, central memory and regulatory T cell samples. Here immunoSEQ multiplex PCR was the method, and the copy in TCRdb shows in-frame clones only, minus some. This table has under 300,000 clones, 16% appearing once. This clone has more than one count but fewer than ten. The antigen remains unidentified.

The chain couples TRBV7-9 to TRBJ2-1; 7 bases are a match to TRBD1. The sequenced material came from naive CD4+ T cells from blood. This TCR was sampled from a man aged 25-45 years with type 1 diabetes. The CDR3 coding sequence is TGTGCCAGCAGCTTCGGGGACAGACTCTACAATGAGCAGTTCTTC. It translates to CASSFGDRLYNEQFF.